This TCR beta chain originates from a study of T-cell reconstitution after alpha-beta-depleted transplantation in children. The TCRbeta library was prepared with unique molecular identifiers. TCRdb analysed the PCR reads with MiXCR anew, one entry per CDR3 protein. The table shows about 500,000 distinct CDR3 sequences, with around a third occurring only once. CDR1 and CDR2 from the germline V gene are DFQATT and SNEGSKA (reference sequence). The CDR3 extends over 16 amino acids. V lost 1 base to trimming and J lost 5 bases, with 18 bases between them. This clonotype was counted only a few times. The chain carries TRBV20-1 and TRBJ2-1; TRBD2 is a possible D gene (6 bases). This receptor was identified in a human donor who donated a stem cell graft to a child with aplastic anemia. Sequenced material: PBMCs from the stem cell graft donor, taken from the stem cell graft. This CDR3 reads CSARVGKAGRDNEQFF. The CDR3 region has the DNA TGCAGTGCTAGAGTAGGAAAGGCGGGACGGGACAATGAGCAGTTCTTC.